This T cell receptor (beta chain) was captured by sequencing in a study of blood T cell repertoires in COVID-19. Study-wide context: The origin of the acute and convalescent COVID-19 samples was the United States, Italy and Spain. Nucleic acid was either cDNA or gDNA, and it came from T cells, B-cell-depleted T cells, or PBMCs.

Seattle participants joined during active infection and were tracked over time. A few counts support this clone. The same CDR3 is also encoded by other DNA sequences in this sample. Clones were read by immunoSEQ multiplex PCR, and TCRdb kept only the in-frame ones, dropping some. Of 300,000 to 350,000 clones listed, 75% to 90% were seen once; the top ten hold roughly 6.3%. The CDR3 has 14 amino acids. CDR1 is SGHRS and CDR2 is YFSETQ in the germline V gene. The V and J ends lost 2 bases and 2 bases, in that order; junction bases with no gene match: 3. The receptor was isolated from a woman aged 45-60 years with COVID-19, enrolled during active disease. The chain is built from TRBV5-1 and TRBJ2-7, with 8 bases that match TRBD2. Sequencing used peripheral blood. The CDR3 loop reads CASSLTSGAYEQYF. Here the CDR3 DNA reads TGCGCCAGCAGCTTAACTAGCGGAGCCTACGAGCAGTACTTC. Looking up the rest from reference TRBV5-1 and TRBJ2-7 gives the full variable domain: KAGVTQTPRYLIKTRGQQVTLSCSPISGHRSVSWYQQTPGQGLQFLFEYFSETQRNKGNFPGRFSGRQFSNSRSEMNVSTLELGDSALYLCASSLTSGAYEQYFGPGTRLTVT.